A single sample gave rise to the 16 T cell receptor beta chains below, sequenced in a study of T-cell memory formation after mild COVID-19. TCRdb re-analysed the 5' RACE reads in MiXCR, keeping a single row per CDR3 protein. The sample includes approximately 440,000 distinct CDR3 sequences, around 19% seen only once; the top ten take around 8.4%. Sample: PBMCs or a T cell subset sorted from them (not recorded which). The receptor set was obtained from an adult woman who had mild COVID-19 (a few samples of this study predate the infection). Cell type and time point are not known.

The table lists this clonotype with a few counts. This chain joins TRBV12-3 or TRBV12-4 and TRBJ1-3, with D maybe TRBD1 (6 bases). The CDR3 runs 16 residues. V was cut by 7 bases and J by 4 bases, with 20 bases left in between. CDR3 protein: CASIPGGGTGGNTIYF. Written as DNA, the CDR3 is TGTGCCAGCATCCCGGGAGGGGGGACCGGGGGAAACACCATATATTTT.

This chain links TRBV5-1 with TRBJ2-1; the D gene is possibly TRBD1 (6 bases). CDR1 SGHRS and CDR2 YFSETQ come from the germline V gene. The CDR3 totals 12 residues. With 4 bases removed from V and 12 bases from J, the gap between germline ends came to 14 bases. CDR3 nucleotides: TGCGCCAGCAGCATTGGGGGCGAGGGGCAGTTCTTC. Amino acids: CASSIGGEGQFF.

This clonotype was seen more than once but under ten times. This sequence joins TRBV24-1 and TRBJ2-7; weak D call: TRBD1 (6 bases). Trimming cost V 4 bases and J 5 bases, with 20 bases left between them. Germline CDR1 is KGHDR and CDR2 is SFDVKD. The CDR3 runs to 16 residues. CDR3 sequence: CATSENVGQGKNEQYF. As DNA, the CDR3 is TGTGCCACCAGTGAAAATGTGGGGCAGGGGAAGAACGAGCAGTACTTC.

The table lists this clonotype with a few counts. The V and J genes are TRBV30 and TRBJ2-7, with 8 bases that match TRBD2. The CDR3 contains 20 residues. J was trimmed by 2 bases and V by 3 bases; bases with no gene match: 24. Per germline, CDR1 GTSNPN and CDR2 SVGIG (reference sequence). The DNA for the CDR3 is TGTGCCTGGAGCGTCCCCCCCACCGGGACTAGGTTTCGTAACGCCTACGAGCAGTACTTC. It yields the protein CAWSVPPTGTRFRNAYEQYF. The full variable domain, with the rest looked up from reference TRBV30 and TRBJ2-7, is SQTIHQWPATLVQPVGSPLSLECTVEGTSNPNLYWYRQAAGRGLQLLFYSVGIGQISSEVPQNLSASRPQDRQFILSSKKLLLSDSGFYLCAWSVPPTGTRFRNAYEQYFGPGTRLTVT.

This clonotype was seen more than once but under ten times. The chain carries TRBV12-3 or TRBV12-4 and TRBJ1-5; no reliable D call. The CDR3 is made up of 15 amino acids. Trimming removed 5 bases at V and 1 base at J, with 12 bases between. The CDR3 sequence is CASSPSGGSNQPQHF. The DNA of the CDR3 is TGTGCCAGCAGTCCCTCAGGTGGGAGCAATCAGCCCCAGCATTTT.

The chain couples TRBV12-3 or TRBV12-4 to TRBJ2-2; TRBD2 agrees at 7 bases. V shed 8 bases and J 0 bases; nucleotides not matched to a gene: 12. CDR3 length equals 17 residues. The CDR3 DNA follows: TGTGCCAGCGATGGTTCCTCGGGACTACCGAACACCGGGGAGCTGTTTTTT. It is translated as CASDGSSGLPNTGELFF.

The CDR3 region has the DNA TGCAGTGCTAGAGACCTGACTGGAAACACCATATATTTT. Translated: CSARDLTGNTIYF. This chain connects TRBV20-1 to TRBJ1-3; D unclear. Germline loops: CDR1 DFQATT, CDR2 SNEGSKA (reference sequence). CDR3 length: 13 amino acids. The V and J ends lost 0 bases and 2 bases respectively, with 5 bases between them.

This clonotype showed up just a few times. This chain connects TRBV27 to TRBJ2-5; D not resolved. CDR1 is MNHEY and CDR2 is SMNVEV in the germline V gene (reference sequence). V was trimmed by 6 bases and J by 0 bases, leaving 14 bases between them. This CDR3 has 15 amino acids. Here the CDR3 reads CASSPYFGYQETQYF. CDR3 DNA sequence: TGTGCCAGCAGCCCCTATTTTGGTTACCAAGAGACCCAGTACTTC.

The rearrangement links TRBV6-1 to TRBJ1-2; unclear D gene. V lost 7 bases and J lost 2, with 17 bases in between. The CDR3 runs to 15 residues. Germline-derived CDR1 and CDR2 are MNHNS and SASEGT. Here the CDR3 DNA reads TGTGCCAGCACCCAGGCACTCACTGGGAACTATGGCTACACCTTC. This encodes CASTQALTGNYGYTF.

This CDR3 reads CASSQGLDRVNYGYTF. The CDR3 nucleotides are TGTGCCAGCAGCCAAGGCTTGGACAGAGTTAACTATGGCTACACCTTC. The rearrangement joins TRBV3-1 to TRBJ1-2, with a weak D call TRBD1 (6 bases). CDR3 length: 16 residues. V was pared by 1 base and J by 1 base, with 13 bases between. From germline, CDR1 is LGHDT and CDR2 YNNKEL (reference sequence).

This clonotype turned up a few times. The chain has TRBV7-2 and TRBJ1-6; D is unclear. Germline values: CDR1 SGHTA, CDR2 FQGNSA. The CDR3 is made up of 16 amino acids. V was clipped by 1 base and J by 13 bases, with 20 bases between them. The DNA for the CDR3 is TGTGCCAGCAGCTTAGTCGACGGGTCATTGGCGGCGCCCCTCCACTTT. Translated, it gives CASSLVDGSLAAPLHF.

The chain recombines TRBV7-2 with TRBJ2-5, with D hard to call. The germline V gene has CDR1 SGHTA and CDR2 FQGNSA. V was cut by 3 bases and J by 4 bases, with 9 bases left in between. This CDR3 comprises 13 residues. CDR3 nucleotides: TGTGCCAGCAGCTTTAGCCTACGAGAGACCCAGTACTTC. Protein product: CASSFSLRETQYF.

This clonotype was detected only a few times. The J gene is TRBJ1-3, the V gene TRBV9, with D unresolved. The V end lost 2 bases, the J end lost 0 bases, and 12 bases lay between the germline ends. The V gene's germline CDR1 is SGDLS and CDR2 YYNGEE. The CDR3 consists of 16 residues. Written as DNA, the CDR3 is TGTGCCAGCAGCGTCCTCGCTGGCCACTCTGGAAACACCATATATTTT. Residues: CASSVLAGHSGNTIYF. The entire variable domain, with the rest obtained from reference TRBV9 and TRBJ1-3, is as follows: DSGVTQTPKHLITATGQRVTLRCSPRSGDLSVYWYQQSLDQGLQFLIQYYNGEERAKGNILERFSAQQFPDLHSELNLSSLELGDSALYFCASSVLAGHSGNTIYFGEGSWLTVV.

This sequence joins TRBV24-1 and TRBJ2-1; 11 bases map to TRBD2. Trimming removed 1 base from V and 8 bases from J; junction bases left unmatched: 6. Germline V gene sequence: CDR1 KGHDR, CDR2 SFDVKD. CDR3 length equals 16 residues. The CDR3 protein is CATSDFRTSGSHEQFF. The CDR3 nucleotides read TGTGCCACCAGTGATTTCCGTACTAGCGGGAGTCATGAGCAGTTCTTC.

The chain is built from TRBV7-3 and TRBJ2-1, with 15 bases aligning to TRBD2. Germline V CDR1 and CDR2: SGHTA, FQGTGA. The CDR3 consists of 18 residues. V trimming: 5 bases; J trimming: 0 bases; junction bases outside the gene matches: 5. CDR3 in DNA: TGTGCCAGCAGCATTTCGGGACTAGCGGGGGGCTCCTACAATGAGCAGTTCTTC. Amino acids: CASSISGLAGGSYNEQFF.

In this sample, this clonotype turned up a few times. The chain links TRBV5-1 to TRBJ2-7, with D perhaps matching TRBD1 or TRBD2 (5 bases each). This CDR3 is built from 14 residues. Trimming took 5 bases from V and 5 from J, leaving 17 bases between them. Germline V gene data show CDR1 as SGHRS and CDR2 as YFSETQ. The CDR3 sequence is CASRPPGHLDEQYF. The DNA of the CDR3 is TGCGCCAGCAGACCTCCGGGGCACCTCGACGAGCAGTACTTC.